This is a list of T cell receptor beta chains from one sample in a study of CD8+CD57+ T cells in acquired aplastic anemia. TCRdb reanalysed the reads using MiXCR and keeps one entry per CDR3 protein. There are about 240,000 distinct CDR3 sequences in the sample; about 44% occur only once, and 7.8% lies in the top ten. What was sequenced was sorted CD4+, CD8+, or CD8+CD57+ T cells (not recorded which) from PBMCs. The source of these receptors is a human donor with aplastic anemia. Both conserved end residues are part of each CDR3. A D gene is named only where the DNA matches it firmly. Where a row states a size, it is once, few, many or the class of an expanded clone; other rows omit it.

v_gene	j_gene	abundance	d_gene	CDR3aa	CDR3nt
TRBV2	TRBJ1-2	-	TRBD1	CAGRDRGYGYTF	TGTGCCGGCCGGGACAGGGGCTATGGCTACACCTTC
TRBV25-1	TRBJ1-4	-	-	CASSEGESENEKLFF	TGTGCCAGCAGTGAAGGTGAGAGTGAAAATGAAAAACTGTTTTTT
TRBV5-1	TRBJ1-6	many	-	CASSRGSEVNNSPLHF	TGCGCCAGCAGCCGCGGATCTGAAGTAAATAATTCACCCCTCCACTTT
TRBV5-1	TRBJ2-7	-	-	CASSYQDAQYF	TGCGCCAGCAGCTACCAAGATGCGCAGTACTTC
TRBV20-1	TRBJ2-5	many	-	CSASERTITGGQETQYF	TGCAGTGCTAGTGAGAGGACTATAACAGGTGGCCAAGAGACCCAGTACTTC
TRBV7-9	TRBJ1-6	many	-	CASSFLSSYNSPLHF	TGTGCCAGCAGCTTCCTCAGCTCCTATAATTCACCCCTCCACTTT
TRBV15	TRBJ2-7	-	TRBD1	CATSRGQGPEQYF	TGTGCCACCAGCAGGGGACAGGGGCCCGAGCAGTACTTC
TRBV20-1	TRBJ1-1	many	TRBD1	CSANHRDSRTEAFF	TGCAGTGCTAACCACCGGGACAGTCGCACTGAAGCTTTCTTT
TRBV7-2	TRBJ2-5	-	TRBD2	CASRDSGGKTQYF	TGTGCCAGCAGGGATTCGGGAGGGAAGACCCAGTACTTC
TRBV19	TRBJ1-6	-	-	CASSIGGRSNSPLHF	TGTGCCAGTAGTATAGGGGGGAGATCCAATTCACCCCTCCACTTT
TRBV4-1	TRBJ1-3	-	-	CASSQERAQRTIYF	TGCGCCAGCAGCCAAGAAAGGGCCCAAAGGACCATATATTTT
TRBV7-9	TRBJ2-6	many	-	CASTEPTGTFDVLTF	TGTGCCAGCACCGAACCGACGGGGACGTTCGACGTCCTGACTTTC
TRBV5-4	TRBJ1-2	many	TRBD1	CASPGQRYGYTF	TGTGCCAGCCCGGGACAGCGCTATGGCTACACCTTC
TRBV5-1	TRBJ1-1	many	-	CASSQGKGVTEAFF	TGCGCCAGCAGCCAGGGGAAAGGTGTAACTGAAGCTTTCTTT
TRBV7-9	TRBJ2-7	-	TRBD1	CASSAGTGENEQYF	TGTGCCAGCAGTGCCGGGACAGGGGAAAATGAGCAGTACTTC
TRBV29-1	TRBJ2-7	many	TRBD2	CSAGGSGYFYEQYF	TGCAGCGCCGGCGGTAGCGGGTATTTCTACGAGCAGTACTTC
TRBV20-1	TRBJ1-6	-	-	CSATGQNNSPLHF	TGCAGTGCTACTGGACAGAATAATTCACCCCTCCACTTT
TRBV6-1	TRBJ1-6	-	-	CASSERIGSNSPLHF	TGTGCCAGCAGTGAACGTATAGGGAGTAATTCACCCCTCCACTTT
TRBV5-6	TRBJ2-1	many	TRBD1	CASSFDRVKNEQFF	TGTGCCAGCAGCTTTGACAGGGTCAAGAATGAGCAGTTCTTC
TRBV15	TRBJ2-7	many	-	CATARGREQYF	TGTGCCACGGCGCGGGGGCGCGAGCAGTACTTC
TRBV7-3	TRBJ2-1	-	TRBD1	CASSRPGQGGEQFF	TGTGCCAGCAGCCGGCCGGGACAGGGGGGTGAGCAGTTCTTC
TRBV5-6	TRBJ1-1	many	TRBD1	CASRGQPHGNTEAFF	TGTGCCAGCAGGGGACAGCCCCATGGAAACACTGAAGCTTTCTTT
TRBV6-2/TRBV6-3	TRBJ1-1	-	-	CASNLRGLKTEAFF	TGTGCCAGCAACCTTCGGGGCCTTAAGACTGAAGCTTTCTTT
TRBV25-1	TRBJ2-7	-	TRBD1	CASSQGETGPYEQYF	TGTGCCAGCAGCCAAGGCGAGACAGGGCCCTACGAGCAGTACTTC
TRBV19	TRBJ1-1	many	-	CASSMGNTEAFF	TGTGCCAGTAGTATGGGTAACACTGAAGCTTTCTTT
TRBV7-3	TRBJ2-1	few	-	CASSTRTGNEQFF	TGTGCCAGCAGCACCCGGACCGGTAATGAGCAGTTCTTC
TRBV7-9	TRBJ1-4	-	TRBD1	CASSLQGGELFF	TGTGCCAGCAGCTTACAGGGGGGTGAACTGTTTTTT
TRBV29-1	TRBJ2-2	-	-	CSVERGANTGELFF	TGCAGCGTTGAGCGTGGCGCGAACACCGGGGAGCTGTTTTTT
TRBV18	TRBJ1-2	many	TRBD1	CASSRTGPYGYTF	TGTGCCAGCTCACGGACAGGGCCCTATGGCTACACCTTC
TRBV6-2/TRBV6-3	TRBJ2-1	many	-	CASTQSRDEQFF	TGTGCCAGCACCCAAAGTAGGGATGAGCAGTTCTTC
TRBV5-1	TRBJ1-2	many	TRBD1	CASSQDGTGDDGDYGYTF	TGCGCCAGCAGCCAAGACGGGACAGGGGACGATGGAGACTATGGCTACACCTTC
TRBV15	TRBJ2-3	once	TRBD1	CATSARTGGAGDTQYF	TGTGCCACCAGCGCTCGCACAGGGGGCGCTGGAGATACGCAGTATTTT
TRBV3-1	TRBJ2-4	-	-	CASSLEGPRGIQYF	TGTGCCAGCAGCCTAGAGGGCCCGAGGGGCATTCAGTACTTC
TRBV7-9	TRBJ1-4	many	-	CASSLVNEKLFF	TGTGCCAGCAGCTTAGTTAATGAAAAACTGTTTTTT
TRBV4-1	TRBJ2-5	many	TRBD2	CASSQVAGEEETQYF	TGCGCCAGCAGCCAAGTAGCGGGAGAGGAAGAGACCCAGTACTTC
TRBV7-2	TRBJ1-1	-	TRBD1	CASSLGTGGHTEAFF	TGTGCCAGCAGCTTGGGGACAGGGGGGCACACTGAAGCTTTCTTT
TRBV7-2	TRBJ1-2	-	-	CAGTGRGNYGYTF	TGTGCCGGAACAGGGCGTGGTAACTATGGCTACACCTTC
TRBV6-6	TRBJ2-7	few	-	CASNMGGATYEQYF	TGTGCCAGCAATATGGGGGGGGCAACCTACGAGCAGTACTTC
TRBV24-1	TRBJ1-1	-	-	CATQAGVSTEAFF	TGTGCCACGCAAGCGGGGGTGAGCACTGAAGCTTTCTTT
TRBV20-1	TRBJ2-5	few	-	CSASRGSQETQYF	TGCAGTGCTAGCAGGGGTAGTCAAGAGACCCAGTACTTC
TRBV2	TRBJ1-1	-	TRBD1	CASLGQGSTEAFF	TGTGCCAGCCTAGGACAGGGATCTACTGAAGCTTTCTTT
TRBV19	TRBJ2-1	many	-	CASASGLNEQFF	TGTGCCAGCGCTAGTGGGTTAAATGAGCAGTTCTTC
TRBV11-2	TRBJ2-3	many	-	CASSAPGATDTQYF	TGTGCCAGCAGCGCCCCGGGGGCCACAGATACGCAGTATTTT
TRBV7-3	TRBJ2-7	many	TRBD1	CASSLTGGSYEQYF	TGTGCCAGCAGCCTGACAGGGGGCTCCTACGAGCAGTACTTC
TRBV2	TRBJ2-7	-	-	CASTPAGREQYF	TGTGCCAGCACCCCGGCGGGGAGGGAGCAGTACTTC
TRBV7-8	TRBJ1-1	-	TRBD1	CAWSVFVLRDRAENTEAFF	TGTGCCTGGAGTGTATTCGTTCTCCGGGACAGGGCGGAGAACACTGAAGCTTTCTTT
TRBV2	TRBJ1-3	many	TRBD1	CASSGTGGNSGNTIYF	TGTGCCAGCAGTGGGACAGGAGGCAACTCTGGAAACACCATATATTTT
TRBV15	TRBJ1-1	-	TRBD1	CATSRTGLMNTEAFF	TGTGCCACCAGTAGGACAGGCCTCATGAACACTGAAGCTTTCTTT
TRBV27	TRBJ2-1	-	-	CASSFGSGPYNEQFF	TGTGCCAGCAGTTTCGGCTCTGGACCGTACAATGAGCAGTTCTTC
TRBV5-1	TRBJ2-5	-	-	CASSLGVAGITETQYF	TGCGCCAGCAGCTTGGGTGTGGCCGGCATTACGGAGACCCAGTACTTC
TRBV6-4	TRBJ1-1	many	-	CASRVTEMNTEAFF	TGTGCCAGCAGGGTGACAGAAATGAACACTGAAGCTTTCTTT
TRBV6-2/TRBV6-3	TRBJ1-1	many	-	CASSLLDTEAFF	TGTGCCAGCAGCCTACTAGACACTGAAGCTTTCTTT
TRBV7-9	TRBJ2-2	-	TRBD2	CASSSKTSGNTGELFF	TGTGCCAGCAGCTCCAAGACTAGCGGAAACACCGGGGAGCTGTTTTTT
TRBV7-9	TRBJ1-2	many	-	CASSLVRGANYGYTF	TGTGCCAGCAGCTTAGTCAGGGGAGCTAACTATGGCTACACCTTC
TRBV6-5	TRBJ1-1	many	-	CASSYAEGPEAFF	TGTGCCAGCAGTTATGCCGAAGGACCTGAAGCTTTCTTT